This T cell receptor (beta chain) is from a study of T cell responses to AZD1222 COVID-19 vaccine. Study-level results: No repertoire was sampled before or during the peak T cell response, only after it.

TCRdb's table, derived via immunoSEQ multiplex PCR, lists solely in-frame clones and lacks some. The data contain about 110,000 clones, roughly 86% of them seen just once; the ten biggest clones take up about 3.5%. Details on this clone: What it recognizes is unknown.

The input for sequencing was peripheral blood, taken on day 0 of AZD1222 vaccination. The sequence was obtained from an adult in good health.

CDR3 sequence: CASSLAFGSYNEQFF. The CDR3 bases are TGCGCCAGCAGCTTGGCCTTTGGGTCCTACAATGAGCAGTTCTTC. This chain uses TRBV5-1 with TRBJ2-1; no reliable D call. V gave up 0 bases and J gave up 1 base, with 8 bases separating them. The CDR3 runs to 15 residues. CDR1 SGHRS and CDR2 YFSETQ come from the germline V gene. Using reference TRBV5-1 and TRBJ2-1 for the parts outside the CDR3, the full variable domain is KAGVTQTPRYLIKTRGQQVTLSCSPISGHRSVSWYQQTPGQGLQFLFEYFSETQRNKGNFPGRFSGRQFSNSRSEMNVSTLELGDSALYLCASSLAFGSYNEQFFGPGTRLTVL.